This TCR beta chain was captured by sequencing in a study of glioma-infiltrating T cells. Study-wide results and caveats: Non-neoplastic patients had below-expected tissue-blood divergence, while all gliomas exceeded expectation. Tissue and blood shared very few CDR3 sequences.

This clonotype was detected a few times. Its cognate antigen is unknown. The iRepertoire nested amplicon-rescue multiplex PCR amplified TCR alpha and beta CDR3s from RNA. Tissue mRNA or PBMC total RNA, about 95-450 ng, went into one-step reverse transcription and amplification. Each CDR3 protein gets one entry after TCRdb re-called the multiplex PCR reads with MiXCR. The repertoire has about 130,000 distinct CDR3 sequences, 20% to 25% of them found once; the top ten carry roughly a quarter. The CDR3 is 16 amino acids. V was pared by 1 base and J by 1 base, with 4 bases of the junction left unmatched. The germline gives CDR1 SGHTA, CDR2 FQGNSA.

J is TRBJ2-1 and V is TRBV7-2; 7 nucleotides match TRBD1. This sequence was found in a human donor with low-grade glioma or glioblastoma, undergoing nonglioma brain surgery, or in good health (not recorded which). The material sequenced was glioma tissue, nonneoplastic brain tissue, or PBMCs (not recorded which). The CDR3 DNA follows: TGTGCCAGCAGCTTAGTAGAGGGGGCTTCCTACAATGAGCAGTTCTTC. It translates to CASSLVEGASYNEQFF.